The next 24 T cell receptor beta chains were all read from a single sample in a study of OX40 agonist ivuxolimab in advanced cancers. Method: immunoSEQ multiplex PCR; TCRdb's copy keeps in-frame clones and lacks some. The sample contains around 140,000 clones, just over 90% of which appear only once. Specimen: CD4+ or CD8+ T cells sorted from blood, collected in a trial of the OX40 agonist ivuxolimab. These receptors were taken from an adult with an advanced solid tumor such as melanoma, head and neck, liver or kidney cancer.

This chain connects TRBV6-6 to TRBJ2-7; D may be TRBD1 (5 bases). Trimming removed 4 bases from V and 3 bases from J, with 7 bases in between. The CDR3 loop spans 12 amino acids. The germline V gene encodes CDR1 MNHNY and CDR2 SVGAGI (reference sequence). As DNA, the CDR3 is TGTGCCAGCAGTTCCGACAGCTACGAGCAGTACTTC. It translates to CASSSDSYEQYF.

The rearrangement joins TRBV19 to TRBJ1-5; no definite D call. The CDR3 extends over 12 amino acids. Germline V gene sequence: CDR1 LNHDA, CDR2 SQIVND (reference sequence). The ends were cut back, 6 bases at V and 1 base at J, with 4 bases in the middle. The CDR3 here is CASRDSNQPQHF. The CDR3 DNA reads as TGTGCCAGTAGGGACAGCAATCAGCCCCAGCATTTT.

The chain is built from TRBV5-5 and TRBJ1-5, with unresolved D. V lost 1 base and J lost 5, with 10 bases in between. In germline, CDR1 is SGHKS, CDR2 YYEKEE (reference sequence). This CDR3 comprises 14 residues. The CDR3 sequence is CASSLRDWDQPQHF. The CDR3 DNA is TGTGCCAGCAGCTTGCGGGATTGGGATCAGCCCCAGCATTTT. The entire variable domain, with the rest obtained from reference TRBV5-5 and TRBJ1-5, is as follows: DAGVTQSPTHLIKTRGQQVTLRCSPISGHKSVSWYQQVLGQGPQFIFQYYEKEERGRGNFPDRFSARQFPNYSSELNVNALLLGDSALYLCASSLRDWDQPQHFGDGTRLSIL.

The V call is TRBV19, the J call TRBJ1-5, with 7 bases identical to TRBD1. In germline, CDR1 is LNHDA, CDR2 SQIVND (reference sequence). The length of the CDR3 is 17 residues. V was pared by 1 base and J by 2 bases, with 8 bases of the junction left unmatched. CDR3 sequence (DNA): TGTGCCAGTAGTATAGGGACAGGTCGTCCTGGCAATCAGCCCCAGCATTTT. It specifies CASSIGTGRPGNQPQHF.

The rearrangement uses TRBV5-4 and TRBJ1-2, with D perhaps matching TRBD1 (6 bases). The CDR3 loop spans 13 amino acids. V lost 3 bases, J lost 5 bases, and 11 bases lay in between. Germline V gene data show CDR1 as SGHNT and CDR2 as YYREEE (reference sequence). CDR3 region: CASSYGQSYGYTF. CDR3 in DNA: TGTGCCAGCAGCTACGGACAGAGTTATGGCTACACCTTC.

CDR3 sequence (DNA): TGTGCCAGCTCACCACGGGGAACCCAGAACACTGAAGCTTTCTTT. It translates to CASSPRGTQNTEAFF. The chain employs TRBV18 and TRBJ1-1; D is ambiguous. The CDR3 length is 15 residues. From germline, CDR1 is KGHSH and CDR2 LQKENI. The germline V and J ends were trimmed by 1 base and 1 base, with 10 bases remaining between them.

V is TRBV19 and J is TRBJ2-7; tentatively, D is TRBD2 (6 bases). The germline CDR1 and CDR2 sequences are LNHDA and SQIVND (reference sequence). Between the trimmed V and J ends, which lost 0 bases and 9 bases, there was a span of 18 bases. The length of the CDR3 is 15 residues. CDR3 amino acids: CASSIDGRGAFGQYF. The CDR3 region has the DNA TGTGCCAGTAGTATAGATGGTCGCGGGGCCTTCGGGCAGTACTTC.

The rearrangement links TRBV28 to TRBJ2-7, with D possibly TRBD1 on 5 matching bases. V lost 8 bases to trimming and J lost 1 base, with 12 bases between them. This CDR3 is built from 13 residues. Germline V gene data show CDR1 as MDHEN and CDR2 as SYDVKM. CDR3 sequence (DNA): TGTGCCAGCTTCTCCGACAGATCCTACGAGCAGTACTTC. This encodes CASFSDRSYEQYF.

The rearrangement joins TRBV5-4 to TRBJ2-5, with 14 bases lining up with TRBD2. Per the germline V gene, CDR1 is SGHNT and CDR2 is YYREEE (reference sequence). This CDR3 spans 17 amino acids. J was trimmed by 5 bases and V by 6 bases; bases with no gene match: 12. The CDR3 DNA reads TGTGCCAGCACCCCGACTAGCGGGAGGGCCAGTTCCGAGACCCAGTACTTC. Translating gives CASTPTSGRASSETQYF.

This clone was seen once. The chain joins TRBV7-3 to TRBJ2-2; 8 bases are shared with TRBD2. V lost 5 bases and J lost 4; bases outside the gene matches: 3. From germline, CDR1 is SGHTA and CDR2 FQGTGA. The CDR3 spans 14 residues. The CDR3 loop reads CASSRTSSTGELFF. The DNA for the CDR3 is TGTGCCAGCAGCAGGACTAGCAGCACCGGGGAGCTGTTTTTT.

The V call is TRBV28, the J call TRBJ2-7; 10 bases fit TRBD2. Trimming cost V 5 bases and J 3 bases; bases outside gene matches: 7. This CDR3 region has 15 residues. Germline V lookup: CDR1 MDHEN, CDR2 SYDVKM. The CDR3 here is CASSPLAGVIYEQYF. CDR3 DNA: TGTGCCAGCAGTCCCCTAGCGGGAGTCATCTACGAGCAGTACTTC.

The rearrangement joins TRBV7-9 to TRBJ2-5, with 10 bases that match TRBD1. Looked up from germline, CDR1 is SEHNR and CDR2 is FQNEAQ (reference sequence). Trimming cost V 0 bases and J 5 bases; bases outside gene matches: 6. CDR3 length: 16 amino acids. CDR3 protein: CASSLATGGFGETQYF. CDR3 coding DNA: TGTGCCAGCAGCTTAGCGACAGGGGGCTTTGGTGAGACCCAGTACTTC.

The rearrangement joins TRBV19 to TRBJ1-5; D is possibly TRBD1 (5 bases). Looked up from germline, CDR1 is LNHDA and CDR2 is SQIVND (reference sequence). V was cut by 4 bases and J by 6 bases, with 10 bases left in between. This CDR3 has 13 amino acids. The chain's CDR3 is CASSRGTFQPQHF. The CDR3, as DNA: TGTGCCAGTAGTAGGGGGACGTTTCAGCCCCAGCATTTT.

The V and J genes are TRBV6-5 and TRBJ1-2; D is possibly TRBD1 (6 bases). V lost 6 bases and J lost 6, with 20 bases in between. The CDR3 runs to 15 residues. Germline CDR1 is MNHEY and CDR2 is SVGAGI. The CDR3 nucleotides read TGTGCCAGCAGCCTACCCGGGGGGCATCGTGATGGCTACACCTTC. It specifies CASSLPGGHRDGYTF.

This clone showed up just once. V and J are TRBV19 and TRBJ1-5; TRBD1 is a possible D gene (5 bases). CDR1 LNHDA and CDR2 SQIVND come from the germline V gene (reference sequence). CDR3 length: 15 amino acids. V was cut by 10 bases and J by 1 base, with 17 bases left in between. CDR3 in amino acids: CATKGVGSSNQPQHF. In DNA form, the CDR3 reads TGTGCCACTAAAGGGGTGGGGTCGAGCAATCAGCCCCAGCATTTT.

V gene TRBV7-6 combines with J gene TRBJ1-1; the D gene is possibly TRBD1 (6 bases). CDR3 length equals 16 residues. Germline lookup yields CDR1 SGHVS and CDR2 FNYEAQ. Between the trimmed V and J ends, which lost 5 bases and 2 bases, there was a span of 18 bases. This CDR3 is CASSRVQGAVNTEAFF. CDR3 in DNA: TGTGCCAGCAGCCGAGTACAGGGTGCGGTTAACACTGAAGCTTTCTTT.

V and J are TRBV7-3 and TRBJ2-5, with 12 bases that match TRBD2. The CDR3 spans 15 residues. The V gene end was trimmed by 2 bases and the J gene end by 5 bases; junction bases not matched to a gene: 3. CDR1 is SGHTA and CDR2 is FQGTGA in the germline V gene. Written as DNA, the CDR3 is TGTGCCAGCAGCTTACTAGCGGGAGGGCGTGAGACCCAGTACTTC. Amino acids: CASSLLAGGRETQYF.

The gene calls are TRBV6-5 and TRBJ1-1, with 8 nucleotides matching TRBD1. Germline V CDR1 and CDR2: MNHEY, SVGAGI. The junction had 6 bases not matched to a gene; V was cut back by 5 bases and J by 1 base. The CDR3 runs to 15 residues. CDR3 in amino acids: CASSRPGTGNTEAFF. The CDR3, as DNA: TGTGCCAGCAGTCGTCCCGGGACAGGGAACACTGAAGCTTTCTTT.

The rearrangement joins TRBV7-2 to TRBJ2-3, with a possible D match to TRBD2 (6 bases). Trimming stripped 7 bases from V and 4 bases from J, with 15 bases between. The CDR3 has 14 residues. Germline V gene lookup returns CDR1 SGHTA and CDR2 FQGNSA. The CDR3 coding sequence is TGTGCCAGCACTGTAGGGACTTCTTCAGATACGCAGTATTTT. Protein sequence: CASTVGTSSDTQYF.

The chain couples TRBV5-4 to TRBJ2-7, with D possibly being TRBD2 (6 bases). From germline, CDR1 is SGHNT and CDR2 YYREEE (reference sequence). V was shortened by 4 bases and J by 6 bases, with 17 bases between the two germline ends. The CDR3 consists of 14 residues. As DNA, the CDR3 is TGTGCCAGCAGCGCGGGGCAGGGATTCTTCGAGCAGTACTTC. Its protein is CASSAGQGFFEQYF.

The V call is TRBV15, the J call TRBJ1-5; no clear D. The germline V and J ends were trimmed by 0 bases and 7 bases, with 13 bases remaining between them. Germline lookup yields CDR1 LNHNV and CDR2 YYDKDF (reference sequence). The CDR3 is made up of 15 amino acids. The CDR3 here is CATSREATNGQPQHF. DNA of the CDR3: TGTGCCACCAGCAGAGAGGCGACAAACGGCCAGCCCCAGCATTTT.

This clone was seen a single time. DNA of the CDR3: TGTGCCAGCAGATTTTCCCCGGGACAGAACACCGGGGAGCTGTTTTTT. Translated, it gives CASRFSPGQNTGELFF. The rearrangement joins TRBV28 to TRBJ2-2; tentative D call: TRBD1 (6 bases). The germline V gene encodes CDR1 MDHEN and CDR2 SYDVKM. This CDR3 comprises 16 residues. Trimming pared 6 bases from V and 1 base from J, leaving 15 bases between.

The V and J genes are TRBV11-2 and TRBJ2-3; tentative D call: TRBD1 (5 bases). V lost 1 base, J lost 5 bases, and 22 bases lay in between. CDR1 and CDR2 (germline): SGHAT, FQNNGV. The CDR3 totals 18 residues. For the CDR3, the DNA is TGTGCCAGCAGCTTAGGTGGCAGGGCCTCAAGTCGTGGAGATACGCAGTATTTT. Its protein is CASSLGGRASSRGDTQYF.

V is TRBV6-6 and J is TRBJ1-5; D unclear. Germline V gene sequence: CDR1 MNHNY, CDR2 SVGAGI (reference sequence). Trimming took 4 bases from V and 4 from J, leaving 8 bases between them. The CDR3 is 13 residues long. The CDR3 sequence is CASSWGENQPQHF. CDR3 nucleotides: TGTGCCAGCAGTTGGGGAGAAAATCAGCCCCAGCATTTT.